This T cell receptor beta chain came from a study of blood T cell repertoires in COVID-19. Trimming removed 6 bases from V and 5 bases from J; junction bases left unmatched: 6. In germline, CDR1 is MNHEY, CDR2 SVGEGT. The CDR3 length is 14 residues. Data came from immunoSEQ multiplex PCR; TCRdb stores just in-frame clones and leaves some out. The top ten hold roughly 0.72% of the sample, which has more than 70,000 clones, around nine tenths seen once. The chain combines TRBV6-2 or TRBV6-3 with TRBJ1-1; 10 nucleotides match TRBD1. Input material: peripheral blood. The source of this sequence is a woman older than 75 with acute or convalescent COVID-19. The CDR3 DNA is TGTGCCAGCAGCGGGGGACAGGGGCGTACTGAAGCTTTCTTT. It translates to CASSGGQGRTEAFF.